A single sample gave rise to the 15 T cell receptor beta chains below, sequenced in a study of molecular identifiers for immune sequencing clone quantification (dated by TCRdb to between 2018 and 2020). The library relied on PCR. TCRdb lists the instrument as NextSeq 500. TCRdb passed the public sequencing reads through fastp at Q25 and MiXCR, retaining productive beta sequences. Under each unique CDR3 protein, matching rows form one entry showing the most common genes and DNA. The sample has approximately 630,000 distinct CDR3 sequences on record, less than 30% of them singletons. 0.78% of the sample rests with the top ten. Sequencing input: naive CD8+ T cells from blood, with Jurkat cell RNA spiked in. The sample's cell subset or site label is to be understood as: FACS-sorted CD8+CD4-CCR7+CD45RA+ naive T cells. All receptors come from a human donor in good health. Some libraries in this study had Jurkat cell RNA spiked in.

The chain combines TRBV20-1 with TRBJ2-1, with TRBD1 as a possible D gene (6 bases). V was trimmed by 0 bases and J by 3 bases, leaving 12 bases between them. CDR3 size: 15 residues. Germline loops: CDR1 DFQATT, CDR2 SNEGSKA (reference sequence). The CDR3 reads CSARDRQGYYNEQFF. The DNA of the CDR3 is TGCAGTGCTAGAGATCGGCAGGGGTACTACAATGAGCAGTTCTTC.

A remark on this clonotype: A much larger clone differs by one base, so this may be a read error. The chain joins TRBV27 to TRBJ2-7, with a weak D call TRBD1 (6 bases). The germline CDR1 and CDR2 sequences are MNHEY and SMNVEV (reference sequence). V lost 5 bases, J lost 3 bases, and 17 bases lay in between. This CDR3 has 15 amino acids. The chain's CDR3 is CASSPALTGYYEQYF. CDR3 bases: TGTGCCAGCAGTCCGGCCCTGACAGGATACTACGAGCAGTACTTC.

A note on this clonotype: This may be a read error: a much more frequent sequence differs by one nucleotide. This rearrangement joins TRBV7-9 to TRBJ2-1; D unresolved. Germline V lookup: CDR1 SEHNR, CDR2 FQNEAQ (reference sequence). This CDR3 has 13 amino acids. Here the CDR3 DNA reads TGTACCAGCAGCCCGCGGAGCTACAATGAGCAGTTCTTC. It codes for CTSSPRSYNEQFF.

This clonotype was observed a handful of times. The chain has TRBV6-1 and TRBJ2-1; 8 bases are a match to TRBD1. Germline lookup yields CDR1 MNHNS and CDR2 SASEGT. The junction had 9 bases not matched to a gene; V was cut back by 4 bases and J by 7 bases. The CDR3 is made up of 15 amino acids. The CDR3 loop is CASSGVQGVTNEQFF. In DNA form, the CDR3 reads TGTGCCAGCAGTGGTGTACAGGGGGTTACAAATGAGCAGTTCTTC.

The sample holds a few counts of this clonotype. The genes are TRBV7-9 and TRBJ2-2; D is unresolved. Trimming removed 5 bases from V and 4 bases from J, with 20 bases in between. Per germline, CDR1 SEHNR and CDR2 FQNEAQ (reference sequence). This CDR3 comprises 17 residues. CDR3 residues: CASSRRDMGLGTGELFF. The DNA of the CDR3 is TGTGCCAGCAGCCGACGTGACATGGGCTTGGGCACCGGGGAGCTGTTTTTT.

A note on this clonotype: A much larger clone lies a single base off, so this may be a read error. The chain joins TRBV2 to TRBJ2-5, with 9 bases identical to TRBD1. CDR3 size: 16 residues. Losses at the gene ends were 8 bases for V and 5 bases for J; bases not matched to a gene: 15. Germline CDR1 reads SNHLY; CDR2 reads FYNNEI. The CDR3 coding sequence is TGTGCCAGCGGCCCAGTGCTGACAGGGGGGTTTGAGACCCAGTACTTC. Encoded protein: CASGPVLTGGFETQYF.

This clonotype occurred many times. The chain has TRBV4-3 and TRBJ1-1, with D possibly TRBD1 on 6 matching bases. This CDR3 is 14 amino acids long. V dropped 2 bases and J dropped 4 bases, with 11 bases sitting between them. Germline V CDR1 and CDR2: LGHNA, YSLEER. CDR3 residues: CASSQPGHGTEAFF. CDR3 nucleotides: TGCGCCAGCAGCCAACCGGGACATGGCACTGAAGCTTTCTTT.

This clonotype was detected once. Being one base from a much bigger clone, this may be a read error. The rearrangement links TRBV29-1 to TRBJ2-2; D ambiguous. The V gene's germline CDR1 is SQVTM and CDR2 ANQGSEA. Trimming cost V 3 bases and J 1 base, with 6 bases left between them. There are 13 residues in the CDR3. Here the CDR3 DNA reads TGCAGCGTTGACATACTGAACACCGGGGAGCTGTTTTTT. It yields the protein CSVDILNTGELFF.

This CDR3 reads CASMGQGHEKLFF. CDR3 nucleotides: TGTGCCAGTATGGGACAGGGGCACGAAAAACTGTTTTTT. The rearrangement joins TRBV19 to TRBJ1-4; 10 bases agree with TRBD1. The CDR3 is 13 amino acids. Trimming at V came to 7 bases and at J to 8 bases, leaving 4 bases not matched to a gene. Germline V CDR1 and CDR2: LNHDA, SQIVND (reference sequence).

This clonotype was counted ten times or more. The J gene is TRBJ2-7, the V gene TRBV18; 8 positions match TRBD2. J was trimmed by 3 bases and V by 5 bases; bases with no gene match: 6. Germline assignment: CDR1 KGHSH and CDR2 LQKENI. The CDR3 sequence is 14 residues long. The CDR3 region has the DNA TGTGCCAGCTCAGACGGGGGGGACTACTACGAGCAGTACTTC. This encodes CASSDGGDYYEQYF.

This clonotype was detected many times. CDR3 coding DNA: TGTGCCAGCAGTTACTCTCAGAAAGGGTTGGCTGAAGCTTTCTTT. Residues: CASSYSQKGLAEAFF. The chain has TRBV6-2 or TRBV6-3 and TRBJ1-1; D is undetermined. Between the trimmed V and J ends, which lost 0 bases and 6 bases, there was a span of 14 bases. Germline CDR1 reads MNHEY; CDR2 reads SVGEGT. This CDR3 spans 15 amino acids.

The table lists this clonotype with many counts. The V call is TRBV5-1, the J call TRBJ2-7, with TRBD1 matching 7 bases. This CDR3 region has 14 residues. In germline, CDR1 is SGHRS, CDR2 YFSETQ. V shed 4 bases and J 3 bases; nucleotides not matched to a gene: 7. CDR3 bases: TGCGCCAGCAGCCAGACAGGGTTTAGCTACGAGCAGTACTTC. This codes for CASSQTGFSYEQYF.

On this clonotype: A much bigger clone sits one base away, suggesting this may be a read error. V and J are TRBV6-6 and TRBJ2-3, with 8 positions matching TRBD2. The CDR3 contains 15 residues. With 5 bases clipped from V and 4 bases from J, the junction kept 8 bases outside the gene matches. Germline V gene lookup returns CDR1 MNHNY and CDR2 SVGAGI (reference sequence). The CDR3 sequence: CASSLLAEAADTQYF. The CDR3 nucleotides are TGTGCCAGCAGTCTACTAGCGGAAGCAGCAGATACGCAGTATTTT.

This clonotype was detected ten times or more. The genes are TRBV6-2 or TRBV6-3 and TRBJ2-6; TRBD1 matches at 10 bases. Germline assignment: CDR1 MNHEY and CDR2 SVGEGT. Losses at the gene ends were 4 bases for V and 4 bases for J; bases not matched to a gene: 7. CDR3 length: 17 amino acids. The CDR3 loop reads CASSSGQGMDGANVLTF. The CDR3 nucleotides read TGTGCCAGCAGTTCGGGACAGGGGATGGACGGGGCCAACGTCCTGACTTTC.

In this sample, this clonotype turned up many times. The CDR3 region has the DNA TGTGCCAGCAGTTTATCCTTGACCGGACTAGCGGACACAGATACGCAGTATTTT. Protein sequence: CASSLSLTGLADTDTQYF. The chain joins TRBV28 to TRBJ2-3; 10 nucleotides line up with TRBD2. Germline-derived CDR1 and CDR2 are MDHEN and SYDVKM. The J segment lost 2 bases and the V segment lost 1 base, leaving 9 bases of the junction unmatched. The CDR3 runs 18 residues.